This T cell receptor (beta chain) was documented in a study of beta chain features in type 1 diabetes. Study at large: Healthy donors resembled patients in age, gender and cell yields.

Expressed TCRB transcripts were sequenced after all isolated RNA was converted to cDNA. Naive, central memory and regulatory T cell samples averaged around 3.8 million reads. Profiled with immunoSEQ multiplex PCR; TCRdb holds only in-frame clones, not every one. Of about 160,000 clones in the sample, approximately 9% were seen once. A note on this clone: Its antigen remains unknown.

Germline V gene data show CDR1 as SGHAT and CDR2 as FQNNGV. CDR3 length: 15 amino acids. The trim removed 4 bases at V and 3 bases at J, leaving 4 bases unmatched. The study's findings and limits: Among patients with Type 1 diabetes, TCRB CDR3s were moderately but significantly shorter in every one of the four CD4+ subsets. Naive, central memory and Treg TCRB repertoires seemed to resemble each other more closely in patients than they did in healthy donors.

J is TRBJ2-3 and V is TRBV11-2; 10 nucleotides line up with TRBD2. The TCR was taken from a woman in her late teens or twenties with type 1 diabetes. The sample consisted of central memory CD4+ T cells from blood. The CDR3 DNA is TGTGCCAGCAGCTCAGGACTAGCGGCAACAGATACGCAGTATTTT. This codes for CASSSGLAATDTQYF. Drawing the rest from reference TRBV11-2 and TRBJ2-3, the complete variable domain is EAGVAQSPRYKIIEKRQSVAFWCNPISGHATLYWYQQILGQGPKLLIQFQNNGVVDDSQLPKDRFSAERLKGVDSTLKIQPAKLEDSAVYLCASSSGLAATDTQYFGPGTRLTVL.